What follows are 5 T cell receptor beta chains derived from one specimen sequenced in a study of CD8 T cells in Susac syndrome. Random-hexamer reverse transcription was applied to 0.5 to 1 ug RNA. MiXCR was run by TCRdb on the immunoSEQ multiplex PCR reads, yielding one entry per CDR3 protein. The repertoire includes 150,000 to 200,000 distinct CDR3 sequences, about 94% of them detected once, and around 0.13% sits in the top ten. Material: CD4+ T cells from PBMCs. These receptor sequences come from a human donor in good health.

The chain employs TRBV2 and TRBJ2-3; D not certain. CDR3 length equals 14 residues. From germline, CDR1 is SNHLY and CDR2 FYNNEI. Trimming left V 5 bases short and J 5 bases short, with 14 bases between. The CDR3 DNA reads as TGTGCCAGCAGTAGCGAGTATTTGGGAGATACGCAGTATTTT. It specifies CASSSEYLGDTQYF.

The chain links TRBV7-2 to TRBJ2-5, with D uncertain. The germline gives CDR1 SGHTA, CDR2 FQGNSA. The CDR3 runs to 13 residues. Deletions cut 4 bases from V and 7 bases from J, with 13 bases between. In DNA form, the CDR3 reads TGTGCCAGCAGCTCTTATCTCGGATGGACCCAGTACTTC. Its protein product is CASSSYLGWTQYF. The complete variable domain, with remaining parts taken from reference TRBV7-2 and TRBJ2-5, reads GAGVSQSPSNKVTEKGKDVELRCDPISGHTALYWYRQSLGQGLEFLIYFQGNSAPDKSGLPSDRFSAERTGGSVSTLTIQRTQQEDSAVYLCASSSYLGWTQYFGPGTRLLVL.

The V and J genes are TRBV7-3 and TRBJ1-2; 7 bases map to TRBD1. The CDR3 extends over 14 amino acids. CDR1 and CDR2 from the germline V gene are SGHTA and FQGTGA. After removal of 2 bases from V and 2 bases from J, the junction contained 2 bases not matched to a gene. The CDR3 DNA reads TGTGCCAGCAGCTTAGGAGGGGGCAACTATGGCTACACCTTC. Amino acid sequence: CASSLGGGNYGYTF.

The V and J genes are TRBV12-3 or TRBV12-4 and TRBJ2-5; 11 bases are a match to TRBD2. Trimming took 6 bases from V and 4 from J; bases not matched to a gene: 7. The CDR3 totals 15 residues. CDR3 sequence: CASSPTGLAGETQYF. CDR3 in DNA: TGTGCCAGCAGCCCCACCGGACTAGCGGGAGAGACCCAGTACTTC.

This rearrangement joins TRBV11-2 to TRBJ2-1; D not certain. The CDR3 loop spans 14 amino acids. With 0 bases removed from V and 6 bases from J, the gap between germline ends came to 9 bases. The germline V gene encodes CDR1 SGHAT and CDR2 FQNNGV. The CDR3: CASSLDPFPNEQFF. CDR3 sequence (DNA): TGTGCCAGCAGCTTAGACCCGTTCCCCAATGAGCAGTTCTTC. The entire variable domain, with the rest obtained from reference TRBV11-2 and TRBJ2-1, is as follows: EAGVAQSPRYKIIEKRQSVAFWCNPISGHATLYWYQQILGQGPKLLIQFQNNGVVDDSQLPKDRFSAERLKGVDSTLKIQPAKLEDSAVYLCASSLDPFPNEQFFGPGTRLTVL.